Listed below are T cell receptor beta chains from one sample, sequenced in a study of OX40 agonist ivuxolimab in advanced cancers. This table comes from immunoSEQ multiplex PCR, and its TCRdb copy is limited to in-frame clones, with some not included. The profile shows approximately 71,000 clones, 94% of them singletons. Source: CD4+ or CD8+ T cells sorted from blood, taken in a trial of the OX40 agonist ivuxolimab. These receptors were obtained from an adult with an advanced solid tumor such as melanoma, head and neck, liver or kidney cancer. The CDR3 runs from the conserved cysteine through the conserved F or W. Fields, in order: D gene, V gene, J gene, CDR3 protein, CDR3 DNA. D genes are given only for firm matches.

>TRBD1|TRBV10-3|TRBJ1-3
CAISEGDSVSGNTIYF
TGTGCCATCAGTGAGGGGGACAGCGTCTCTGGAAACACCATATATTTT
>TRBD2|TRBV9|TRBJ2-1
CASSTPTLAGADNEQFF
TGTGCCAGCAGCACTCCCACGCTAGCGGGGGCCGACAATGAGCAGTTCTTC
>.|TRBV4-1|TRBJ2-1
CASSQDRLSSYNEQFF
TGCGCCAGCAGCCAAGATAGACTGAGCTCCTACAATGAGCAGTTCTTC
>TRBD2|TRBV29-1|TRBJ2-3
CSVDPLAGGREDTQYF
TGCAGCGTTGACCCACTCGCGGGGGGGCGGGAAGATACGCAGTATTTT
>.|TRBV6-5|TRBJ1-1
CASSYSSPNTEAFF
TGTGCCAGCAGTTACTCGAGCCCAAACACTGAAGCTTTCTTT
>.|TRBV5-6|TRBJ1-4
CASSLGEKLFF
TGTGCCAGCAGCTTGGGTGAAAAACTGTTTTTT
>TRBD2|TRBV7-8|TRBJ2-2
CASSLALAGALNTGELFF
TGTGCCAGCAGCTTAGCCCTAGCGGGGGCCCTGAACACCGGGGAGCTGTTTTTT
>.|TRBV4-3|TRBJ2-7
CASSQGSGGYEQYF
TGCGCCAGCAGCCAGGGTAGCGGAGGCTACGAGCAGTACTTC
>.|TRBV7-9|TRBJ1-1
CASSFPQQGSPEAFF
TGTGCCAGCAGCTTCCCTCAACAGGGTTCGCCTGAAGCTTTCTTT
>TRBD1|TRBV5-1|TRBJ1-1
CASSWTGGPYTEAFF
TGCGCCAGCAGTTGGACAGGGGGACCGTACACTGAAGCTTTCTTT
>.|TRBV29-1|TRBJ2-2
CSVEVGVQTNTGELFF
TGCAGCGTTGAAGTGGGGGTACAGACGAACACCGGGGAGCTGTTTTTT
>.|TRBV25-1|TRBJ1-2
CATSGRQDSGYTF
TGTGCCACCTCGGGAAGACAGGACTCTGGCTACACCTTC
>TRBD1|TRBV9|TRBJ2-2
CASSVAGTGYGELFF
TGTGCCAGCAGCGTAGCCGGGACAGGGTACGGGGAGCTGTTTTTT
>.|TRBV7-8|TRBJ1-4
CASRKRGGEKLFF
TGTGCCAGCAGGAAGCGCGGGGGTGAAAAACTGTTTTTT
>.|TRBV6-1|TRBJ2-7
CASSAWSASYEQYF
TGTGCCAGCAGTGCTTGGAGTGCTTCCTACGAGCAGTACTTC
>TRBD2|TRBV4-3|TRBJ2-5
CASSQGLTSGGVQETQYF
TGCGCCAGCAGCCAGGGACTGACTAGCGGGGGGGTCCAAGAGACCCAGTACTTC
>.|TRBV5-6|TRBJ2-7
CASSITDDTVQVEQYF
TGTGCCAGCAGCATTACCGATGACACAGTTCAGGTCGAGCAGTACTTC
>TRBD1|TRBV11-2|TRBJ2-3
CASRGTGPTSTDTQYF
TGTGCCAGCAGGGGGACAGGGCCTACTAGCACAGATACGCAGTATTTT
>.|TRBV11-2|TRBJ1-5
CASSLGGSRQTEPQHF
TGTGCCAGCAGCTTAGGGGGTTCCAGGCAAACAGAGCCCCAGCATTTT
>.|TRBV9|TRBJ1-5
CASSVAGGFNQPQHF
TGTGCCAGCAGCGTAGCTGGGGGATTCAATCAGCCCCAGCATTTT
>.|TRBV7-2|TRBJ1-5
CASSLDADNNQPQHF
TGTGCCAGCAGCTTGGATGCTGACAACAATCAGCCCCAGCATTTT
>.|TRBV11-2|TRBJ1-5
CASSLVGGMDQPQHF
TGTGCCAGCAGCTTAGTCGGGGGGATGGATCAGCCCCAGCATTTT
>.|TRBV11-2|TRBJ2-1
CASSRGRGAAYNNEQFF
TGTGCCAGCAGCCGCGGACGGGGCGCTGCTTACAACAATGAGCAGTTCTTC
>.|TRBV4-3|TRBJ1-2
CASSQVKRPRDYGYTF
TGCGCCAGCAGCCAAGTTAAAAGGCCGAGAGACTATGGCTACACCTTC
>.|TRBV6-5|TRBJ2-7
CASVGDYEQYF
TGTGCCAGCGTCGGGGACTACGAGCAGTACTTC
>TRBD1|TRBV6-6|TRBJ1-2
CASSRNRQGTYGYTF
TGTGCCAGCAGTAGGAATCGACAGGGGACCTATGGCTACACCTTC